Below, 19 T cell receptor beta chains from the same sample are listed, as sequenced in a study of radiotherapy plus CTLA-4 blockade in lung cancer. Sequencing was performed with immunoSEQ multiplex PCR; in TCRdb, only in-frame clones are kept and a portion is missing. The sample has roughly 50,000 clones, approximately 76% seen once. This sample comprised peripheral blood, obtained from a patient treated with radiotherapy plus ipilimumab. The receptors here all came from a human donor with non-small cell lung cancer who had stable disease on radiotherapy plus ipilimumab.

In this sample, this clone turned up once. The chain has TRBV5-4 and TRBJ1-3, with D unresolved. Matching the DNA end better, TRBJ2-2 makes the J call doubtful. CDR1 is SGHNT and CDR2 is YYREEE in the germline V gene (reference sequence). This CDR3 region has 15 residues. CDR3 nucleotide sequence: TGTGCCAGCAGCTTGGAGTCAGCTCAAGTTGGGGAGCTGTTTTTT. Residues: CASSLESAQVGELFF.

The genes are TRBV6-1 and TRBJ1-2; possibly TRBD1 for D (5 bases). The CDR3 is 15 residues long. In germline, CDR1 is MNHNS, CDR2 SASEGT. V lost 4 bases and J 4 bases, leaving 16 bases between the germline ends. The CDR3: CASSASRVGVYGYTF. The CDR3 coding sequence is TGTGCCAGCAGTGCAAGCAGGGTAGGGGTCTATGGCTACACCTTC.

This sequence joins TRBV27 and TRBJ1-6, with D possibly being TRBD1 (5 bases). In germline, CDR1 is MNHEY, CDR2 SMNVEV (reference sequence). The CDR3 is 15 residues long. The ends were cut back, 2 bases at V and 4 bases at J, with 9 bases in the middle. The CDR3 nucleotides are TGTGCCAGCAGTTTACGGGGCAGATATAATTCACCCCTCCACTTT. This translates into CASSLRGRYNSPLHF.

The CDR3 reads CASSLRTGYQPQHF. The CDR3 DNA reads TGTGCCAGCAGTCTAAGGACAGGTTATCAGCCCCAGCATTTT. This sequence joins TRBV6-1 and TRBJ1-5, with 7 bases aligning to TRBD1. J lost 5 bases, V lost 5 bases, and 6 bases had no gene match. The CDR3 runs to 14 residues. The germline V gene has CDR1 MNHNS and CDR2 SASEGT.

This clone is labeled as medium-sized. The V and J genes are TRBV4-1 and TRBJ1-3; weak D call: TRBD1 (6 bases). There are 18 residues in the CDR3. Germline V gives CDR1 MGHRA, CDR2 YSYEKL. V gave up 1 base and J gave up 4 bases, with 20 bases separating them. CDR3 sequence (DNA): TGCGCCAGCAGCCAAGGGGGGCGGGGAAGAGGGACCGGAAACACCATATATTTT. Amino acids: CASSQGGRGRGTGNTIYF.

The rearrangement links TRBV27 to TRBJ2-3; perhaps TRBD1 as D (6 bases). The CDR3 length is 18 residues. CDR1 is MNHEY and CDR2 is SMNVEV in the germline V gene (reference sequence). Between the trimmed V and J ends, which lost 3 bases and 5 bases, there was a span of 24 bases. Here the CDR3 DNA reads TGTGCCAGCAGTTTGCTAATGACCAGGGGTTCCGGTGGAGATACGCAGTATTTT. Translated: CASSLLMTRGSGGDTQYF.

As regards this clone: The junction differs from germline at one of its ends, possibly a read error. J is TRBJ1-1 and V is TRBV2, with a possible D match to TRBD1 (5 bases). This CDR3 is built from 16 residues. Germline CDR1 reads SNHLY; CDR2 reads FYNNEI. The CDR3 DNA is TGTGCCAGCAGTGTCTGGGGGTTTGACCGGAACTCTGAAGCTTTCTTT. The encoded protein is CASSVWGFDRNSEAFF.

This clone was counted once. The chain carries TRBV5-1 and TRBJ2-5, with TRBD2 matching 10 bases. The CDR3 length is 16 residues. With V trimmed by 0 bases and J by 2 bases, 4 bases remained unmatched. CDR1 and CDR2 (germline): SGHRS, YFSETQ. CDR3 protein: CASSLGASGGQETQYF. For the CDR3, the DNA is TGCGCCAGCAGCTTGGGGGCTAGCGGGGGTCAAGAGACCCAGTACTTC. Complete variable domain (other parts from reference TRBV5-1 and TRBJ2-5): KAGVTQTPRYLIKTRGQQVTLSCSPISGHRSVSWYQQTPGQGLQFLFEYFSETQRNKGNFPGRFSGRQFSNSRSEMNVSTLELGDSALYLCASSLGASGGQETQYFGPGTRLLVL.

V and J are TRBV2 and TRBJ2-2; 11 bases line up with TRBD2. CDR1 SNHLY and CDR2 FYNNEI come from the germline V gene. The CDR3 has 18 residues. Trimming took 2 bases from V and 0 from J; bases not matched to a gene: 5. The CDR3 is CASSELAGGFANTGELFF. The CDR3 nucleotides are TGTGCCAGCAGTGAACTAGCGGGGGGTTTCGCGAACACCGGGGAGCTGTTTTTT.

The chain employs TRBV19 and TRBJ1-5; 9 bases agree with TRBD1. CDR3 length equals 13 residues. V lost 8 bases and J lost 2; bases outside the gene matches: 1. CDR1 LNHDA and CDR2 SQIVND come from the germline V gene (reference sequence). The CDR3 DNA follows: TGTGCCAGTCGACAGGGGGGCAATCAGCCCCAGCATTTT. As protein: CASRQGGNQPQHF.

This clone was seen once. The genes are TRBV6-6 and TRBJ1-1; the D is unclear. The CDR3 spans 12 residues. Trimming took off 11 bases at V and 3 bases at J, with 13 bases between the two ends. The V gene's germline CDR1 is MNHNY and CDR2 SVGAGI (reference sequence). CDR3 sequence: CAAGGFDTEAFF. The CDR3 DNA reads as TGTGCCGCCGGAGGGTTCGACACTGAAGCTTTCTTT.

The chain recombines TRBV28 with TRBJ1-4; 7 bases fit TRBD1. The CDR3 sequence is 16 residues long. J gave up 1 base and V 3 bases, and 5 bases lay outside the gene matches. Germline-derived CDR1 and CDR2 are MDHEN and SYDVKM. CDR3 sequence reads: CASSFDRALTNEKLFF. CDR3 bases: TGTGCCAGCAGTTTCGACAGGGCGTTAACTAATGAAAAACTGTTTTTT.

This rearrangement joins TRBV6-5 to TRBJ1-1; no reliable D call. In germline, CDR1 is MNHEY, CDR2 SVGAGI. The CDR3 has 14 amino acids. V lost 5 bases to trimming and J lost 1 base, with 11 bases between them. This CDR3 reads CASSQAPGNTEAFF. CDR3 in DNA: TGTGCCAGCAGTCAAGCGCCAGGGAACACTGAAGCTTTCTTT.

The V gene is TRBV4-1, the J gene TRBJ2-7; no clear D gene. Trimming removed 1 base at V and 7 bases at J, with 17 bases between. This CDR3 has 15 residues. Per germline, CDR1 MGHRA and CDR2 YSYEKL. CDR3 sequence reads: CASSQGPFRSFEQYF. The CDR3 bases are TGCGCCAGCAGCCAAGGACCTTTTCGTTCCTTTGAGCAGTACTTC.

The gene calls are TRBV7-8 and TRBJ1-1; D is undetermined. The ends were cut back, 10 bases at V and 4 bases at J, with 13 bases in the middle. CDR1 SGHVS and CDR2 FQNEAQ come from the germline V gene. The CDR3 has 12 residues. CDR3 bases: TGTGCCATTGAGGGAGAAGGCACTGAAGCTTTCTTT. Protein: CAIEGEGTEAFF. Full variable domain (rest looked up from reference TRBV7-8 and TRBJ1-1): GAGVSQSPRYKVAKRGQDVALRCDPISGHVSLFWYQQALGQGPEFLTYFQNEAQLDKSGLPSDRFFAERPEGSVSTLKIQRTQQEDSAVYLCAIEGEGTEAFFGQGTRLTVV.

The chain has TRBV29-1 and TRBJ2-3; the match to TRBD1 covers 7 bases. Germline CDR1 is SQVTM and CDR2 is ANQGSEA. The CDR3 extends over 17 amino acids. V gave up 6 bases and J gave up 2 bases; unmatched junction bases: 17. DNA of the CDR3: TGCAGCGTCGACCAGCAATGGGACAGAGCCTACACAGATACGCAGTATTTT. It encodes CSVDQQWDRAYTDTQYF.

As concerns this clone: Additional DNA sequences in this sample encode the identical CDR3. The rearrangement joins TRBV10-3 to TRBJ1-1; D possibly corresponds to TRBD1 (5 bases). CDR1 ENHRY and CDR2 SYGVKD come from the germline V gene. V shed 6 bases and J shed 2 bases, with 13 bases lying between them. This CDR3 has 14 residues. The CDR3 DNA reads as TGTGCCATCAGCCCCGGAGGGGTCAACACTGAAGCTTTCTTT. Its protein product is CAISPGGVNTEAFF.

The gene calls are TRBV27 and TRBJ2-1, with TRBD1 identical over 8 bases. The CDR3 loop spans 15 amino acids. CDR1 is MNHEY, CDR2 SMNVEV, per germline (reference sequence). V shed 5 bases and J 9 bases; nucleotides not matched to a gene: 12. CDR3 sequence: CASSKPGQDRGEQFF. CDR3 coding DNA: TGTGCCAGCAGTAAACCGGGACAGGATCGCGGTGAGCAGTTCTTC.

The chain recombines TRBV6-5 with TRBJ2-7; possibly TRBD2 for D (5 bases). Trimming pared 2 bases from V and 2 bases from J, leaving 7 bases between. CDR1 MNHEY and CDR2 SVGAGI come from the germline V gene. The CDR3 contains 13 residues. CDR3 sequence (DNA): TGTGCCAGCAGTTACCGGGGTGCCTACGAGCAGTACTTC. It translates to CASSYRGAYEQYF.